This TCR beta chain was captured by sequencing in a study of T cell repertoires in cytomegalovirus infection. Study in general: In the study, CMV epitopes included recently identified HLA-C-restricted and well-studied HLA-B-restricted ones. Based on public TCR beta signatures, there were indications of CMV infection and of a matching HLA type.

Comments on this clonotype: What it recognizes is unknown.

Study conclusions and caveats: Dominating the ex vivo response were TCR beta clonotypes that were CMV-specific and HLA-C-restricted. Based on cumulative public TCR beta family frequency, carriers of CMV plus the relevant HLA were identified.

TCRdb processed the reads anew with MiXCR; each CDR3 protein has one entry. The sample yields about 55,000 distinct CDR3 sequences, more than 15% seen once. The sequenced sample was CD8+ T cells from cultured PBMCs, obtained from culture after CMV antigen stimulation. The TCR sequence derives from a human donor in good health (CMV status not recorded). Some clones in this sample may be carry-over from other donors' samples.

The CDR3 protein is CASSPPDEQFF. The CDR3 bases are TGTGCCAGCAGCCCCCCCGATGAGCAGTTCTTC. The rearrangement links TRBV7-2 to TRBJ2-1; D gene uncertain. The CDR3 length is 11 residues. CDR1 SGHTA and CDR2 FQGNSA come from the germline V gene. V dropped 5 bases and J dropped 8 bases, with 7 bases sitting between them.